This TCR beta chain comes out of a study of CD8 T cells in Susac syndrome. Points from the study as a whole: The study's TCR sequencing and HLA analysis covered a relatively small number of individuals, and the study acknowledged this.

The CDR3 length is 13 residues. Trimming removed 5 bases at V and 0 bases at J, with 7 bases between. Germline V gene sequence: CDR1 SGHVS, CDR2 FNYEAQ. From blood CD8+ and CD4+ T cells, the TCR beta chain was sequenced. TEMRA cells were FACS-enriched, and CD8+ and CD4+ T cells were isolated negatively. Random hexamers were used to reverse transcribe the RNA input (about 0.45 to 1 ug). A multiplex approach, immunoSEQ multiplex PCR, amplified TCR beta CDR3 across 54 Vbeta and 13 Jbeta. TCRdb called the immunoSEQ multiplex PCR reads again in MiXCR, with one record for every CDR3 protein. The sample records 200,000 or so distinct CDR3 sequences, approximately 96% being singletons. A word on this clonotype: What it binds is not known.

This sequence joins TRBV7-6 and TRBJ1-1; the D is unclear. The sequence was collected from a human donor with multiple sclerosis. Sequenced: CD4+ T cells from PBMCs. This CDR3 reads CASSPALNTEAFF. The CDR3 DNA follows: TGTGCCAGCAGCCCCGCTCTGAACACTGAAGCTTTCTTT.